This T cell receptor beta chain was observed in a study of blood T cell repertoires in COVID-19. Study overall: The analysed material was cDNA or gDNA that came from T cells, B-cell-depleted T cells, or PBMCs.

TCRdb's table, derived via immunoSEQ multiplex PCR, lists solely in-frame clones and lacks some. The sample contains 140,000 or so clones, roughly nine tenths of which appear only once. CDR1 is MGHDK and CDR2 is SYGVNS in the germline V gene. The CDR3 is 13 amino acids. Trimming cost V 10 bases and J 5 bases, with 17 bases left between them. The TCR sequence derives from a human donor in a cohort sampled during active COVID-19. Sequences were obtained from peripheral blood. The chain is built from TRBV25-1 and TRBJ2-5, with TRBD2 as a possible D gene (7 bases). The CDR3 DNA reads TGTGCCACAATAGGGGGGGGCGGGGAGACCCAGTACTTC. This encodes CATIGGGGETQYF. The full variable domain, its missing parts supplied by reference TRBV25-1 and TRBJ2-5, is EADIYQTPRYLVIGTGKKITLECSQTMGHDKMYWYQQDPGMELHLIHYSYGVNSTEKGDLSSESTVSRIRTEHFPLTLESARPSHTSQYLCATIGGGGETQYFGPGTRLLVL.